Listed below are T cell receptor beta chains from one sample, sequenced in a study of T-cell reconstitution after alpha-beta-depleted transplantation in children. TCRdb re-called the PCR reads through MiXCR, storing one row per CDR3 protein. This table has some 490,000 distinct CDR3 sequences, under 15% appearing once. Sequenced material: PBMCs from the stem cell graft donor, taken from the stem cell graft. The receptors were gathered from a human donor who donated a stem cell graft to a child with combined immunodeficiency. Both conserved end residues are part of each CDR3. A D gene is named only where the DNA matches it firmly. Clone size appears in some rows only: once, few, many, or a class for an expanded clone.

j_gene: TRBJ2-7; v_gene: TRBV10-3; abundance: NA; d_gene: TRBD1; CDR3aa: CAIRNFGTGVEQYF; CDR3nt: TGTGCCATCAGGAACTTTGGGACAGGGGTCGAGCAGTACTTC
j_gene: TRBJ2-7; v_gene: TRBV12-3/TRBV12-4; abundance: many; d_gene: NA; CDR3aa: CASRINAGTEAGGVSYEQYF; CDR3nt: TGTGCCAGCAGGATAAATGCCGGGACAGAAGCGGGTGGGGTTTCCTACGAGCAGTACTTC
j_gene: TRBJ2-7; v_gene: TRBV4-2; abundance: many; d_gene: NA; CDR3aa: CASSQRELPYEQYF; CDR3nt: TGTGCCAGCAGCCAAAGGGAGCTACCCTACGAGCAGTACTTC
j_gene: TRBJ1-3; v_gene: TRBV7-6; abundance: NA; d_gene: NA; CDR3aa: CASSPGGAYSGNTIYF; CDR3nt: TGTGCCAGCAGCCCCGGGGGGGCATACTCTGGAAACACCATATATTTT
j_gene: TRBJ2-7; v_gene: TRBV30; abundance: many; d_gene: TRBD2; CDR3aa: CAWSTRGLANYEQYF; CDR3nt: TGTGCCTGGAGTACCCGGGGACTAGCGAATTACGAGCAGTACTTC
j_gene: TRBJ2-3; v_gene: TRBV5-1; abundance: many; d_gene: NA; CDR3aa: CASSLVVGTDTQYF; CDR3nt: TGCGCCAGCAGCTTGGTAGTGGGCACAGATACGCAGTATTTT
j_gene: TRBJ2-3; v_gene: TRBV19; abundance: NA; d_gene: TRBD2; CDR3aa: CASSTGTSDTDTQYF; CDR3nt: TGTGCCAGTAGTACTGGGACTAGCGACACAGATACGCAGTATTTT
j_gene: TRBJ2-5; v_gene: TRBV14; abundance: many; d_gene: TRBD2; CDR3aa: CASSRTRLAGETQYF; CDR3nt: TGTGCCAGCAGCCGCACGAGACTAGCGGGAGAGACCCAGTACTTC
j_gene: TRBJ2-1; v_gene: TRBV6-2/TRBV6-3; abundance: NA; d_gene: TRBD2; CDR3aa: CASHPLAGNEQFF; CDR3nt: TGTGCCAGCCACCCCTTAGCGGGGAATGAGCAGTTCTTC
j_gene: TRBJ2-3; v_gene: TRBV4-3; abundance: many; d_gene: NA; CDR3aa: CASSQVIGATDTQYF; CDR3nt: TGCGCCAGCAGCCAAGTTATTGGAGCAACGGATACGCAGTATTTT
j_gene: TRBJ2-1; v_gene: TRBV16; abundance: NA; d_gene: TRBD2; CDR3aa: CASTGTSGGSYNEQFF; CDR3nt: TGTGCCAGCACCGGGACTAGCGGGGGTTCCTACAATGAGCAGTTCTTC
j_gene: TRBJ2-7; v_gene: TRBV6-1; abundance: few; d_gene: NA; CDR3aa: CASSPPLGIYEQYF; CDR3nt: TGTGCCAGCAGTCCGCCCTTGGGAATCTACGAGCAGTACTTC
j_gene: TRBJ1-5; v_gene: TRBV29-1; abundance: many; d_gene: NA; CDR3aa: CSVEEGHNQPQHF; CDR3nt: TGCAGCGTTGAAGAGGGTCATAATCAGCCCCAGCATTTT
j_gene: TRBJ2-7; v_gene: TRBV15; abundance: few; d_gene: TRBD1; CDR3aa: CATSRVNRGLPEQYF; CDR3nt: TGTGCCACCAGCAGAGTCAACAGGGGGTTGCCCGAGCAGTACTTC
j_gene: TRBJ2-7; v_gene: TRBV20-1; abundance: NA; d_gene: TRBD1; CDR3aa: CSARTPGQRFYEQYF; CDR3nt: TGCAGTGCTAGAACACCGGGACAGAGATTCTACGAGCAGTACTTC
j_gene: TRBJ1-4; v_gene: TRBV7-8; abundance: few; d_gene: NA; CDR3aa: CASSLDGDREKLFF; CDR3nt: TGTGCCAGCAGCTTAGATGGAGATCGTGAAAAACTGTTTTTT
j_gene: TRBJ2-3; v_gene: TRBV7-2; abundance: few; d_gene: NA; CDR3aa: CASSADSFTDTQYF; CDR3nt: TGTGCCAGCAGCGCTGACTCATTCACAGATACGCAGTATTTT
j_gene: TRBJ2-2; v_gene: TRBV6-2/TRBV6-3; abundance: NA; d_gene: NA; CDR3aa: CASSYGISTGELFF; CDR3nt: TGTGCCAGCAGTTACGGTATTTCCACCGGGGAGCTGTTTTTT
j_gene: TRBJ2-7; v_gene: TRBV15; abundance: few; d_gene: NA; CDR3aa: CATSSNQYEQYF; CDR3nt: TGTGCCACCAGCAGCAACCAGTACGAGCAGTACTTC
j_gene: TRBJ2-3; v_gene: TRBV3-1; abundance: many; d_gene: NA; CDR3aa: CASSQAGGTDTQYF; CDR3nt: TGTGCCAGCAGCCAAGCAGGGGGCACAGATACGCAGTATTTT
j_gene: TRBJ2-5; v_gene: TRBV24-1; abundance: NA; d_gene: TRBD1; CDR3aa: CATSDATGEETQYF; CDR3nt: TGTGCCACCAGTGATGCGACAGGGGAAGAGACCCAGTACTTC
j_gene: TRBJ2-7; v_gene: TRBV27; abundance: NA; d_gene: NA; CDR3aa: CASSPRLSYEQYF; CDR3nt: TGTGCCAGCAGTCCGCGCCTCTCCTACGAGCAGTACTTC
j_gene: TRBJ2-7; v_gene: TRBV29-1; abundance: few; d_gene: TRBD1; CDR3aa: CSVRNPGGYEQYF; CDR3nt: TGCAGCGTTCGGAACCCAGGGGGCTACGAGCAGTACTTC
j_gene: TRBJ2-5; v_gene: TRBV27; abundance: many; d_gene: NA; CDR3aa: CASRRLTYGVGTQYF; CDR3nt: TGTGCCAGCAGACGACTCACGTATGGGGTCGGGACCCAGTACTTC
j_gene: TRBJ2-1; v_gene: TRBV7-9; abundance: NA; d_gene: TRBD1; CDR3aa: CASSSTGIGLYNEQFF; CDR3nt: TGTGCCAGCAGCTCGACAGGGATAGGCTTATACAATGAGCAGTTCTTC
j_gene: TRBJ2-3; v_gene: TRBV5-1; abundance: NA; d_gene: TRBD2; CDR3aa: CASDSGGRGDTQYF; CDR3nt: TGCGCCAGCGACAGCGGGGGGCGGGGAGATACGCAGTATTTT
j_gene: TRBJ2-1; v_gene: TRBV5-5; abundance: NA; d_gene: TRBD2; CDR3aa: CASSFPLAGPYNEQFF; CDR3nt: TGTGCCAGCAGCTTTCCTCTAGCGGGCCCCTACAATGAGCAGTTCTTC
j_gene: TRBJ2-5; v_gene: TRBV25-1; abundance: many; d_gene: NA; CDR3aa: CASSEVETQYF; CDR3nt: TGTGCCAGCAGTGAAGTAGAGACCCAGTACTTC
j_gene: TRBJ2-7; v_gene: TRBV14; abundance: few; d_gene: TRBD1; CDR3aa: CASSLNRGYYEQYF; CDR3nt: TGTGCCAGCAGCCTAAACAGGGGCTACTACGAGCAGTACTTC
j_gene: TRBJ1-2; v_gene: TRBV12-3/TRBV12-4; abundance: few; d_gene: NA; CDR3aa: CASSMHRDPHYGYTF; CDR3nt: TGTGCCAGCAGTATGCACCGGGATCCCCACTATGGCTACACCTTC
j_gene: TRBJ2-7; v_gene: TRBV2; abundance: NA; d_gene: NA; CDR3aa: CASSEVPGDEQYF; CDR3nt: TGTGCCAGCAGTGAAGTCCCGGGGGACGAGCAGTACTTC